The 17 T cell receptor beta chains in this list originate from one sample, sequenced in a study of blood T cell repertoires in COVID-19. Assay: immunoSEQ multiplex PCR; the TCRdb copy retains only in-frame clones and omits some. The data show a few hundred thousand clones, 88% seen once. The sequenced sample consisted of PBMCs or T cells enriched from blood (not recorded which). The receptor source for this set is a woman under 30 who had recovered from COVID-19.

The chain recombines TRBV28 with TRBJ1-6, with 8 bases fitting TRBD1. Trimming took 2 bases from V and 5 from J; bases not matched to a gene: 2. The V gene's germline CDR1 is MDHEN and CDR2 SYDVKM. The CDR3 consists of 15 residues. The CDR3 DNA reads TGTGCCAGCAGTTTAGCGGACAGGGATAATTCACCCCTCCACTTT. Protein sequence: CASSLADRDNSPLHF.

This clone was seen just once. This chain links TRBV15 with TRBJ2-5; 7 nucleotides match TRBD1. The CDR3 consists of 16 residues. Trimming removed 1 base from V and 5 bases from J; junction bases left unmatched: 10. The germline V gene encodes CDR1 LNHNV and CDR2 YYDKDF (reference sequence). CDR3 region: CATSRGGTGVGETQYF. In nucleotides, the CDR3 is TGTGCCACCAGCAGAGGGGGAACAGGGGTAGGGGAGACCCAGTACTTC.

The chain uses TRBV19 and TRBJ1-2; D is perhaps TRBD1 (6 bases). The CDR3 is made up of 17 amino acids. CDR1 LNHDA and CDR2 SQIVND come from the germline V gene (reference sequence). The ends were cut back, 6 bases at V and 0 bases at J, with 20 bases in the middle. CDR3 loop: CASSLHYGQSANYGYTF. The DNA for the CDR3 is TGTGCCAGTAGCCTACACTACGGACAGTCAGCTAACTATGGCTACACCTTC.

This clone was observed once. The V gene is TRBV6-5, the J gene TRBJ1-5; no firm D call. Germline-derived CDR1 and CDR2 are MNHEY and SVGAGI. The CDR3 is made up of 13 amino acids. V was cut by 5 bases and J by 1 base, with 6 bases left in between. As DNA, the CDR3 is TGTGCCAGCAGTATGGAGAGCAATCAGCCCCAGCATTTT. Encoded protein: CASSMESNQPQHF.

The chain uses TRBV3-1 (or the pseudogene TRBV3-2) and TRBJ1-2, with D perhaps matching TRBD1 (6 bases). CDR3 length equals 13 residues. In germline, CDR1 is LGHDT, CDR2 YNNKEL (reference sequence). V was pared by 4 bases and J by 8 bases, with 14 bases between. The CDR3 sequence: CASSLAGAYGYTF. In DNA form, the CDR3 reads TGTGCCAGCAGCCTCGCAGGGGCGTACGGCTACACCTTC.

The chain links TRBV6-6 to TRBJ1-5; 10 bases align to TRBD1. CDR3 length: 17 residues. The V gene end was trimmed by 5 bases and the J gene end by 1 base; junction bases not matched to a gene: 8. Germline lookup yields CDR1 MNHNY and CDR2 SVGAGI (reference sequence). The CDR3 here is CASSRHLGQGSNQPQHF. As DNA, the CDR3 is TGTGCCAGCAGTCGCCATTTGGGACAGGGGAGCAATCAGCCCCAGCATTTT.

The chain is built from TRBV30 and TRBJ1-1; D is unresolved. V was pared by 0 bases and J by 1 base, with 15 bases between. CDR1 is GTSNPN, CDR2 SVGIG, per germline (reference sequence). The CDR3 consists of 16 residues. CDR3: CAWSVRWAEGNTEAFF. Written as DNA, the CDR3 is TGTGCCTGGAGTGTACGGTGGGCCGAGGGGAACACTGAAGCTTTCTTT.

This chain links TRBV3-1 (or the pseudogene TRBV3-2) with TRBJ1-1; D gene ambiguous. The CDR3 contains 15 residues. Germline-derived CDR1 and CDR2 are LGHDT and YNNKEL (reference sequence). The V gene lost 1 base and the J gene lost 0 bases, with 9 bases spanning the gap. CDR3 DNA: TGTGCCAGCAGCCAAGTCCAATCAGTGAACACTGAAGCTTTCTTT. It yields the protein CASSQVQSVNTEAFF.

The rearrangement uses TRBV6-5 and TRBJ1-1; D gene uncertain. The germline V gene has CDR1 MNHEY and CDR2 SVGAGI. The CDR3 spans 12 residues. Trimming removed 4 bases at V and 4 bases at J, with 7 bases between. The CDR3 sequence is CASSSLSTEAFF. The CDR3 bases are TGTGCCAGCAGTTCCCTAAGCACTGAAGCTTTCTTT.

The chain recombines TRBV6-5 with TRBJ2-1, with a possible D match to TRBD2 (7 bases). Per germline, CDR1 MNHEY and CDR2 SVGAGI. The CDR3 is 15 amino acids. V shed 2 bases and J shed 2 bases, with 10 bases lying between them. The CDR3 region has the DNA TGTGCCAGCAGTTACGTGGGGGGGCCCTACAATGAGCAGTTCTTC. It encodes CASSYVGGPYNEQFF.

There are a few counts of this clone. CDR3 bases: TGTGCCAGCAGGAACAGGGACTATGGCTACACCTTC. Translating it yields CASRNRDYGYTF. The V call is TRBV25-1, the J call TRBJ1-2; D is perhaps TRBD1 (6 bases). This CDR3 is 12 amino acids long. The V and J ends lost 6 bases and 3 bases respectively, with 8 bases between them. The germline CDR1 and CDR2 sequences are MGHDK and SYGVNS.

The CDR3 reads CASSEGDNQPQHF. The CDR3, as DNA: TGTGCCAGCAGTGAGGGAGACAATCAGCCCCAGCATTTT. The V and J genes are TRBV6-1 and TRBJ1-5; D remains unclear. CDR1 and CDR2 (germline): MNHNS, SASEGT. The CDR3 runs 13 residues. The V end lost 3 bases, the J end lost 3 bases, and 6 bases lay between the germline ends.

The chain uses TRBV2 and TRBJ1-3; 10 nucleotides match TRBD1. Germline CDR1 reads SNHLY; CDR2 reads FYNNEI. After removal of 7 bases from V and 4 bases from J, the junction contained 13 bases not matched to a gene. CDR3 length: 17 residues. The CDR3 protein is CASTPGQGSLGGNTIYF. The CDR3 DNA sequence: TGTGCCAGCACTCCGGGACAGGGGAGTCTAGGCGGAAACACCATATATTTT.

The genes are TRBV4-3 and TRBJ2-7, with a possible D match to TRBD1 (5 bases). Trimming took 0 bases from V and 6 from J, leaving 15 bases between them. The length of the CDR3 is 15 residues. From germline, CDR1 is LGHNA and CDR2 YSLEER. This chain's CDR3 is CASSQDGAKGSEQYF. CDR3 nucleotides: TGCGCCAGCAGCCAAGATGGGGCCAAGGGGTCCGAGCAGTACTTC.

The chain has TRBV6-5 and TRBJ1-1, with 7 bases identical to TRBD1. The CDR3 loop spans 15 amino acids. Per germline, CDR1 MNHEY and CDR2 SVGAGI. V was clipped by 4 bases and J by 3 bases; unmatched bases: 8. CDR3 residues: CASSSPGGSYTEAFF. The CDR3, as DNA: TGTGCCAGCAGTTCGCCAGGGGGTTCGTACACTGAAGCTTTCTTT.

This clone was found a few times. This CDR3 is CASSLGGTFNTQYF. Here the CDR3 DNA reads TGCGCCAGCAGCTTGGGGGGGACATTTAATACGCAGTATTTT. J is TRBJ2-3 and V is TRBV5-1, with a tentative D call TRBD1 (6 bases). Trimming shortened V by 0 bases and J by 7 bases, and 12 bases separated the two germline ends. The CDR3 extends over 14 amino acids. Germline-derived CDR1 and CDR2 are SGHRS and YFSETQ.

The chain uses TRBV30 and TRBJ2-5; no definite D call. V was clipped by 3 bases and J by 4 bases, with 12 bases between them. CDR3 size: 13 residues. Per germline, CDR1 GTSNPN and CDR2 SVGIG (reference sequence). The chain's CDR3 is CAWSPSPRETQYF. CDR3 DNA sequence: TGTGCCTGGAGCCCCTCCCCGCGAGAGACCCAGTACTTC.